The next 29 T cell receptor beta chains were all read from a single sample in a study of PD-L1 blockade in urothelial cancer. Sequencing was performed with immunoSEQ multiplex PCR; in TCRdb, only in-frame clones are kept and a portion is missing. Of roughly 56,000 clones in the sample, about 86% are singletons; the top ten hold 22%. Time point given: pretreatment peripheral blood. The sequencing here drew on PBMCs, taken around atezolizumab (anti-PD-L1) treatment. The receptors originated from a man aged 55 to 70 with urothelial cancer.

The chain couples TRBV5-5 to TRBJ1-2; a weak D match, TRBD1 (5 bases). CDR3 size: 16 residues. The V and J ends lost 0 bases and 7 bases respectively, with 19 bases between them. The germline V gene encodes CDR1 SGHKS and CDR2 YYEKEE (reference sequence). CDR3 sequence reads: CASSLVGTPQMTGYTF. CDR3 sequence (DNA): TGTGCCAGCAGCTTGGTGGGGACTCCCCAAATGACTGGCTACACCTTC.

This chain joins TRBV7-8 and TRBJ1-5; no firm D call. V lost 5 bases to trimming and J lost 7 bases, with 21 bases between them. This CDR3 is built from 16 residues. Germline loops: CDR1 SGHVS, CDR2 FQNEAQ. For the CDR3, the DNA is TGTGCCAGCAGCCCTAGCGGGCGGGCATCTTGGCAGCCCCAGCATTTT. Encoded protein: CASSPSGRASWQPQHF. Combining the CDR3 with reference TRBV7-8 and TRBJ1-5 gives the whole variable domain GAGVSQSPRYKVAKRGQDVALRCDPISGHVSLFWYQQALGQGPEFLTYFQNEAQLDKSGLPSDRFFAERPEGSVSTLKIQRTQQEDSAVYLCASSPSGRASWQPQHFGDGTRLSIL.

This sequence joins TRBV5-1 and TRBJ1-2; 10 bases match TRBD1. CDR1 SGHRS and CDR2 YFSETQ come from the germline V gene. There are 14 residues in the CDR3. V lost 0 bases, J lost 8 bases, and 4 bases stayed unmatched. CDR3 bases: TGCGCCAGCAGCTTGGGACAGGGGGCACGAGGCTACACCTTC. It encodes CASSLGQGARGYTF. Looking up the rest from reference TRBV5-1 and TRBJ1-2 gives the full variable domain: KAGVTQTPRYLIKTRGQQVTLSCSPISGHRSVSWYQQTPGQGLQFLFEYFSETQRNKGNFPGRFSGRQFSNSRSEMNVSTLELGDSALYLCASSLGQGARGYTFGSGTRLTVV.

This clone was observed a handful of times. The chain uses TRBV29-1 and TRBJ1-1, with D maybe TRBD1 (5 bases). Looked up from germline, CDR1 is SQVTM and CDR2 is ANQGSEA. V lost 4 bases and J 2 bases, leaving 11 bases between the germline ends. This CDR3 is built from 13 residues. CDR3 sequence reads: CSVVGRVNTEAFF. The CDR3, as DNA: TGCAGCGTTGTTGGCAGGGTTAACACTGAAGCTTTCTTT.

For this clone: A read error may produce the germline difference seen at one junction end. The CDR3 reads CASSETGNGKLFF. The CDR3, as DNA: TGTGCCAGCAGTGAGACAGGGAATGGAAAACTGTTTTTT. The chain couples TRBV25-1 to TRBJ1-4, with 7 bases aligning to TRBD1. The CDR3 spans 13 residues. CDR1 MGHDK and CDR2 SYGVNS come from the germline V gene.

The V and J genes are TRBV30 and TRBJ1-1; no clear D gene. The germline V gene encodes CDR1 GTSNPN and CDR2 SVGIG (reference sequence). The CDR3 totals 14 residues. The V and J ends lost 2 bases and 1 base respectively, with 11 bases between them. The CDR3 protein is CAWSLGRGNTEAFF. The CDR3 DNA is TGTGCCTGGAGTCTTGGACGGGGGAACACTGAAGCTTTCTTT.

The chain couples TRBV6-6 to TRBJ1-6; D ambiguous. Trimming removed 5 bases from V and 14 bases from J, with 10 bases in between. The CDR3 is made up of 11 amino acids. Germline-derived CDR1 and CDR2 are MNHNY and SVGAGI (reference sequence). In nucleotides, the CDR3 is TGTGCCAGCAGTCCTGGTCCAGCCCTCCACTTT. It translates to CASSPGPALHF.

The table lists this clone with a count of one. In DNA, the CDR3 is TGTGCCAGTAGTATCGGACTAGCGGGAGCATCCTACGAGCAGTACTTC. Translated, it gives CASSIGLAGASYEQYF. The chain uses TRBV19 and TRBJ2-7, with 13 bases fitting TRBD2. There are 16 residues in the CDR3. V gave up 3 bases and J gave up 1 base; unmatched junction bases: 3. Germline V gene sequence: CDR1 LNHDA, CDR2 SQIVND (reference sequence).

The chain uses TRBV7-9 and TRBJ1-2; 10 bases align to TRBD1. The V gene end was trimmed by 3 bases and the J gene end by 8 bases; junction bases not matched to a gene: 3. The length of the CDR3 is 13 residues. Germline CDR1 reads SEHNR; CDR2 reads FQNEAQ (reference sequence). In DNA form, the CDR3 reads TGTGCCAGCAGCTTCGGGACAGGGGAGGGCTACACCTTC. It encodes CASSFGTGEGYTF.

The rearrangement uses TRBV7-6 and TRBJ2-1; D not resolved. V gave up 8 bases and J gave up 0 bases, with 14 bases separating them. Per germline, CDR1 SGHVS and CDR2 FNYEAQ. This CDR3 is 15 amino acids long. CDR3 bases: TGTGCCAGCGCGTCCCCCAAAAGCTCCTACAATGAGCAGTTCTTC. This sequence encodes CASASPKSSYNEQFF.

CDR3 nucleotide sequence: TGTGCCAGCAGCCCACAGGTTACTAACTATGGCTACACCTTC. Encoded protein: CASSPQVTNYGYTF. The chain couples TRBV5-8 to TRBJ1-2, with D possibly TRBD1 on 5 matching bases. This CDR3 contains 14 residues. V lost 4 bases to trimming and J lost 0 bases, with 10 bases between them. Germline CDR1 is SGHTS and CDR2 is YDEGEE. Filled out from reference TRBV5-8 and TRBJ1-2, the complete variable domain reads EAGVTQSPTHLIKTRGQQATLRCSPISGHTSVYWYQQALGLGLQFLLWYDEGEERNRGNFPPRFSGRQFPNYSSELNVNALELEDSALYLCASSPQVTNYGYTFGSGTRLTVV.

This clone was seen a few times. The genes are TRBV14 and TRBJ2-3; TRBD2 matches at 7 bases. The V gene's germline CDR1 is SGHDN and CDR2 FVKESK. This CDR3 has 16 residues. J gave up 3 bases and V 4 bases, and 10 bases lay outside the gene matches. This CDR3 is CASSPVGGVRTDTQYF. The CDR3 DNA sequence: TGTGCCAGCAGCCCCGTGGGGGGGGTCAGGACAGATACGCAGTATTTT. Based on the CDR3 plus reference TRBV14 and TRBJ2-3, the full variable domain is EAGVTQFPSHSVIEKGQTVTLRCDPISGHDNLYWYRRVMGKEIKFLLHFVKESKQDESGMPNNRFLAERTGGTYSTLKVQPAELEDSGVYFCASSPVGGVRTDTQYFGPGTRLTVL.

The chain employs TRBV6-1 and TRBJ2-7; TRBD1 matches 12 bases. J was trimmed by 6 bases and V by 1 base; bases with no gene match: 4. Germline V gene lookup returns CDR1 MNHNS and CDR2 SASEGT. This CDR3 region has 15 residues. The chain's CDR3 is CASSEVGTGGFEQYF. In nucleotides, the CDR3 is TGTGCCAGCAGTGAAGTTGGGACAGGGGGCTTCGAGCAGTACTTC.

V is TRBV5-1 and J is TRBJ2-7; the D is unclear. V dropped 0 bases and J dropped 0 bases, with 16 bases sitting between them. Germline CDR1 is SGHRS and CDR2 is YFSETQ. The CDR3 totals 17 residues. The CDR3 DNA is TGCGCCAGCAGCTTGGAGATTCGGCGGTCACCCTCCTACGAGCAGTACTTC. Its translation: CASSLEIRRSPSYEQYF.

The J gene is TRBJ1-1, the V gene TRBV2, with D tentatively TRBD1 (5 bases). Trimming took off 4 bases at V and 1 base at J, with 10 bases between the two ends. The germline CDR1 and CDR2 sequences are SNHLY and FYNNEI. CDR3 size: 14 residues. The CDR3 DNA is TGTGCCAGCAGTGGTCAGGGCTGGAACACTGAAGCTTTCTTT. Translating gives CASSGQGWNTEAFF.

The chain is built from TRBV11-2 and TRBJ1-2; a possible D gene is TRBD1 (6 bases). The length of the CDR3 is 14 residues. CDR1 is SGHAT and CDR2 is FQNNGV in the germline V gene. Trimming shortened V by 2 bases and J by 2 bases, and 9 bases separated the two germline ends. The CDR3 DNA sequence: TGTGCCAGCAGCTTACAGGGGTTCAACTATGGCTACACCTTC. The encoded protein is CASSLQGFNYGYTF.

V and J are TRBV30 and TRBJ2-1, with 8 nucleotides matching TRBD2. V gave up 3 bases and J gave up 5 bases; unmatched junction bases: 3. Per germline, CDR1 GTSNPN and CDR2 SVGIG (reference sequence). The CDR3 runs to 13 residues. CDR3 region: CAWSGSGNNEQFF. DNA of the CDR3: TGTGCCTGGAGCGGTAGCGGGAACAATGAGCAGTTCTTC.

The rearrangement links TRBV7-2 to TRBJ2-2; 7 nucleotides line up with TRBD1. CDR1 and CDR2 from the germline V gene are SGHTA and FQGNSA. The junction had 8 bases not matched to a gene; V was cut back by 5 bases and J by 2 bases. The CDR3 has 16 amino acids. In nucleotides, the CDR3 is TGTGCCAGCAGCCCAGGGACAGTCTTAAACACCGGGGAGCTGTTTTTT. Translating gives CASSPGTVLNTGELFF.

The chain carries TRBV25-1 and TRBJ1-3, with D uncertain. CDR1 is MGHDK, CDR2 SYGVNS, per germline. Trimming took 11 bases from V and 4 from J, leaving 12 bases between them. This CDR3 comprises 12 residues. For the CDR3, the DNA is TGTGCCGCCAGATCCCTCGGAAACACCATATATTTT. As protein: CAARSLGNTIYF.

V usage is TRBV11-1 and J usage is TRBJ1-1; a weak D match, TRBD1 (6 bases). V was shortened by 5 bases and J by 2 bases, with 15 bases between the two germline ends. The CDR3 consists of 15 residues. Germline CDR1 is SGHAT and CDR2 is FQDESV (reference sequence). The CDR3 protein is CASSAGTLYNTEAFF. The DNA for the CDR3 is TGTGCCAGCAGCGCCGGGACACTTTACAACACTGAAGCTTTCTTT.

J is TRBJ2-5 and V is TRBV5-6; weak D call: TRBD1 (6 bases). The germline gives CDR1 SGHDT, CDR2 YYEEEE. Trimming shortened V by 2 bases and J by 2 bases, and 10 bases separated the two germline ends. The length of the CDR3 is 14 residues. CDR3 bases: TGTGCCAGCAGCTTTACAGGGCGACAAGAGACCCAGTACTTC. Protein: CASSFTGRQETQYF.

The gene calls are TRBV6-6 and TRBJ1-1; D is unresolved. The germline V and J ends were trimmed by 6 bases and 10 bases, with 18 bases remaining between them. Germline V gives CDR1 MNHNY, CDR2 SVGAGI (reference sequence). The CDR3 runs 13 residues. CDR3 loop: CASRPDGEGRAFF. The CDR3 DNA reads as TGTGCCAGCAGACCCGACGGGGAAGGGAGAGCTTTCTTT.

The J gene is TRBJ1-4, the V gene TRBV2; the D gene is possibly TRBD1 (6 bases). Trimming took 9 bases from V and 2 from J, leaving 10 bases between them. Germline V gene lookup returns CDR1 SNHLY and CDR2 FYNNEI. The length of the CDR3 is 13 residues. In nucleotides, the CDR3 is TGTGCCAGTGCACAGGGTACTAATGAAAAACTGTTTTTT. It yields the protein CASAQGTNEKLFF. The full variable domain, with the rest looked up from reference TRBV2 and TRBJ1-4, is EPEVTQTPSHQVTQMGQEVILRCVPISNHLYFYWYRQILGQKVEFLVSFYNNEISEKSEIFDDQFSVERPDGSNFTLKIRSTKLEDSAMYFCASAQGTNEKLFFGSGTQLSVL.

The chain recombines TRBV7-8 with TRBJ1-1; 7 bases are shared with TRBD1. The germline gives CDR1 SGHVS, CDR2 FQNEAQ. Losses at the gene ends were 2 bases for V and 1 base for J; bases not matched to a gene: 4. CDR3 length: 15 residues. CDR3 DNA sequence: TGTGCCAGCAGCTTACAACAGGGGAAGAACACTGAAGCTTTCTTT. This gives the protein CASSLQQGKNTEAFF.

The chain combines TRBV29-1 with TRBJ2-3; no reliable D call. Germline loops: CDR1 SQVTM, CDR2 ANQGSEA. V was cut by 4 bases and J by 0 bases, with 8 bases left in between. This CDR3 has 13 amino acids. This CDR3 is CSVVPVSTDTQYF. The CDR3 coding sequence is TGCAGCGTTGTGCCAGTTAGCACAGATACGCAGTATTTT.

The chain joins TRBV4-1 to TRBJ2-7; possibly TRBD1 for D (6 bases). This CDR3 has 15 amino acids. The V end was cut by 1 base, the J end by 9 bases, with 19 bases between. The germline gives CDR1 MGHRA, CDR2 YSYEKL. The CDR3 bases are TGCGCCAGCAGCCAAGGGCTGGGGGCGCTTGAAGCGCAGTACTTC. Translated, it gives CASSQGLGALEAQYF.

The chain is built from TRBV5-6 and TRBJ2-1, with TRBD2 matching 14 bases. With 4 bases clipped from V and 9 bases from J, the junction kept 6 bases outside the gene matches. The CDR3 is 15 residues long. CDR1 SGHDT and CDR2 YYEEEE come from the germline V gene. CDR3 coding DNA: TGTGCCAGCAGCCCCCCGGGACTAGCGGGGGCTGAGCAGTTCTTC. Residues: CASSPPGLAGAEQFF.

The V and J genes are TRBV6-4 and TRBJ1-1; 8 bases align to TRBD1. The trim removed 6 bases at V and 4 bases at J, leaving 4 bases unmatched. Germline V CDR1 and CDR2: MRHNA, SNTAGT. CDR3 length: 13 amino acids. CDR3 DNA sequence: TGTGCCAGCAGGGTACAGGGGGGCACTGAAGCTTTCTTT. The encoded protein is CASRVQGGTEAFF.

The chain uses TRBV30 and TRBJ2-7; 8 bases fit TRBD2. Germline lookup yields CDR1 GTSNPN and CDR2 SVGIG (reference sequence). The trim removed 5 bases at V and 6 bases at J, leaving 6 bases unmatched. The CDR3 is made up of 12 amino acids. DNA for the CDR3: TGTGCCTGGGGGACTAGAGGGAGCGAGCAGTACTTC. This codes for CAWGTRGSEQYF.